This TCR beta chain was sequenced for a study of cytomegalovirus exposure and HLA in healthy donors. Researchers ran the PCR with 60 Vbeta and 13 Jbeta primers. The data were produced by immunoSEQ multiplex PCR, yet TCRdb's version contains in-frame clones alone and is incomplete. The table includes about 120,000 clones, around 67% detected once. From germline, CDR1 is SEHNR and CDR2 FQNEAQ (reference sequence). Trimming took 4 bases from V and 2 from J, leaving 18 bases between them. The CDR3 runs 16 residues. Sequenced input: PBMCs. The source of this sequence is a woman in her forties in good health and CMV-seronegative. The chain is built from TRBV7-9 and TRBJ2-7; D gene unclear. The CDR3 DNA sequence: TGTGCCAGCAGCTCTTCCAGGTCTTTTTATGCCTACGAGCAGTACTTC. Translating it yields CASSSSRSFYAYEQYF.